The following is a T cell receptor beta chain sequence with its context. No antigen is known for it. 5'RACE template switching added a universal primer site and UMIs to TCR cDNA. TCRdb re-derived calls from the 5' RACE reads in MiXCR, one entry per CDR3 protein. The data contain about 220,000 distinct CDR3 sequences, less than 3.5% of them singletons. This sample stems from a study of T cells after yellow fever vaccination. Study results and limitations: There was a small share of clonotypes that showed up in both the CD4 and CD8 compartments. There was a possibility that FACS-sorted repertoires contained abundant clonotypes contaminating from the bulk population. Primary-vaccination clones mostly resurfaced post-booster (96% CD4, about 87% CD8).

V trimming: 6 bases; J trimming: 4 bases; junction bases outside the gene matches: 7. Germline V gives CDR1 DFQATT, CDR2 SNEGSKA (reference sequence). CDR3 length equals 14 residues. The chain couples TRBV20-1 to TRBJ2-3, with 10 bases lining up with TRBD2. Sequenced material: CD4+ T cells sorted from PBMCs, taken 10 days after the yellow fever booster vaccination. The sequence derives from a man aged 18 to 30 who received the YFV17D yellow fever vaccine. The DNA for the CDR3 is TGCAGTGCAGAAATAGCGGGGGGCGCAGATACGCAGTATTTT. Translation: CSAEIAGGADTQYF.